Sequencing of this TCR beta chain was carried out in a study of T cell changes during pregnancy in multiple sclerosis. The V end lost 7 bases, the J end lost 2 bases, and 14 bases lay between the germline ends. The V gene's germline CDR1 is LNHDA and CDR2 SQIVND (reference sequence). The CDR3 runs to 14 residues. Profiled with immunoSEQ multiplex PCR; TCRdb holds only in-frame clones, not every one. This sample has about 100,000 clones, with 90% found just once. The chain uses TRBV19 and TRBJ1-2; the D gene is possibly TRBD1 (6 bases). The material was peripheral blood, obtained in the second trimester of pregnancy. The TCR comes from a female donor in good health, enrolled as a control in a pregnancy study. In DNA form, the CDR3 reads TGTGCCAGTACCCCGACAGGCCCGAACTATGGCTACACCTTC. This sequence encodes CASTPTGPNYGYTF.